This record covers a single T cell receptor (beta chain). Its antigen remains unknown. This sample was included in a study of T-cell reconstitution after alpha-beta-depleted transplantation in children. V was trimmed by 4 bases and J by 1 base, leaving 5 bases between them. There are 12 residues in the CDR3. Germline CDR1 is DFQATT and CDR2 is SNEGSKA (reference sequence). Study conclusions and caveats: At the one-year point after transplant, T-cell counts and TCRbeta diversity were found to come mostly from T cells that had been newly produced. Several patients had high TCRbeta diversity at day 60; it came from surviving recipient T cells and thymic progenitors. Several hundred rapidly expanded clones from non-depleted graft cells reportedly supplied alpha-beta T cells about two months post-transplant.

As it was prepared, the TCRbeta library received unique molecular identifiers. Each CDR3 protein is one row after TCRdb ran MiXCR on the PCR reads. Among 250,000 to 300,000 distinct CDR3 sequences listed, 6% to 10% were seen once. Material: peripheral blood, obtained 360 days after TCRalphabeta/CD19-depleted stem cell transplant. This TCR derives from a female patient aged 2-9 years who had a stem cell transplant for Fanconi anemia, so the T cells may come from the graft donor. The chain recombines TRBV20-1 with TRBJ1-5; D ambiguous. CDR3: CSATPSNQPQHF. The CDR3 DNA reads TGCAGTGCTACCCCCAGCAATCAGCCCCAGCATTTT.